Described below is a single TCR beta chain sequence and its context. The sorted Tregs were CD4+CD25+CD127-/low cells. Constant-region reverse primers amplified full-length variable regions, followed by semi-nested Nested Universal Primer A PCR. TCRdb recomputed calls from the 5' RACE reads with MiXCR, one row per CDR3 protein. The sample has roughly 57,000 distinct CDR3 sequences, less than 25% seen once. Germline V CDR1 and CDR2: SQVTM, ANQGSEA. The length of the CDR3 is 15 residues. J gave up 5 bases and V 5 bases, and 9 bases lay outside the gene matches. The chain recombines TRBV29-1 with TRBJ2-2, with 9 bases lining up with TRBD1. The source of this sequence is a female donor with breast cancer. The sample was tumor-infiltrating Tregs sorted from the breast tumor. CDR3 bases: TGCAGCGTTCCTTCCGGGACAGGGTTTACCGGGGAGCTGTTTTTT. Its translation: CSVPSGTGFTGELFF.